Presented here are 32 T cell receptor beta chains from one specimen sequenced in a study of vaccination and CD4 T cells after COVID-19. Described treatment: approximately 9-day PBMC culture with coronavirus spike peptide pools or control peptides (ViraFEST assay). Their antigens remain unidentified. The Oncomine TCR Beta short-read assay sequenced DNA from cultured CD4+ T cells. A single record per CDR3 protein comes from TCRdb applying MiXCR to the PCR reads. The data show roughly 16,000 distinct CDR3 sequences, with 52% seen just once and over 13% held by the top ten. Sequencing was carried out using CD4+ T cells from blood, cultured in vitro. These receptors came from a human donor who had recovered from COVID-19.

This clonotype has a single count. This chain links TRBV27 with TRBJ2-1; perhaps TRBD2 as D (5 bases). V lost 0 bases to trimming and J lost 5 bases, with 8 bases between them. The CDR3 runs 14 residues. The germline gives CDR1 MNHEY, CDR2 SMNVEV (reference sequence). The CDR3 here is CASSLSPSHNEQFF. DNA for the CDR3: TGTGCCAGCAGTTTATCTCCTAGCCACAATGAGCAGTTCTTC.

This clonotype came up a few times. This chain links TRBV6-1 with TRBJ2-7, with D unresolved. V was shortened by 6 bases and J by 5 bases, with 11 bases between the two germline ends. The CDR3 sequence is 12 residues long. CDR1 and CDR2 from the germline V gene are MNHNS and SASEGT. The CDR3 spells CASSRDNNEQYF. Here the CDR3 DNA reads TGTGCCAGCAGCCGTGACAATAACGAGCAGTACTTC.

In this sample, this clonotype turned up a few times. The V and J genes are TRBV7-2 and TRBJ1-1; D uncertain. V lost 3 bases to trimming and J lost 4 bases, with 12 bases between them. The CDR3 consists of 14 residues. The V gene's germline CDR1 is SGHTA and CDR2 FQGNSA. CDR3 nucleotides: TGTGCCAGCAGCTTGTACAATCGGGGCACTGAAGCTTTCTTT. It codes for CASSLYNRGTEAFF.

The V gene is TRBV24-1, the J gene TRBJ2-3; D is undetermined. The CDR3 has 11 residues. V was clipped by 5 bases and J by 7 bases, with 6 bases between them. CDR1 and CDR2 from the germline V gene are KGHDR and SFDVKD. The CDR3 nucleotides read TGTGCCACCAGTGTGAGCAATACGCAGTATTTT. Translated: CATSVSNTQYF.

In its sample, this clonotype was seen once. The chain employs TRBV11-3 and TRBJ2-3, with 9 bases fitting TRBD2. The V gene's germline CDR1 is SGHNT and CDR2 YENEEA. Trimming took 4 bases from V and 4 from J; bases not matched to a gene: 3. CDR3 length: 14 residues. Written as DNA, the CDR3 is TGTGCCAGCAGCTCTCGGACTAGCGCAGATACGCAGTATTTT. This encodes CASSSRTSADTQYF.

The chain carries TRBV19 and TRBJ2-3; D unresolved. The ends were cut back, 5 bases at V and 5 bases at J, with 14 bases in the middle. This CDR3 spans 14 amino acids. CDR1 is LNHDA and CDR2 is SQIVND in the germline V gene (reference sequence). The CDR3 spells CASSLGPLGDTQYF. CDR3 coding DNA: TGTGCCAGTAGTCTCGGGCCCCTCGGAGATACGCAGTATTTT.

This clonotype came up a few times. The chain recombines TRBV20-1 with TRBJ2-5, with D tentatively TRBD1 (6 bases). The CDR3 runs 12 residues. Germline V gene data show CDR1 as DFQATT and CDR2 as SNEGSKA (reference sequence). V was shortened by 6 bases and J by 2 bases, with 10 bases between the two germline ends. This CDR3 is CSAAGQQETQYF. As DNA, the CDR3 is TGCAGTGCAGCCGGACAGCAAGAGACCCAGTACTTC.

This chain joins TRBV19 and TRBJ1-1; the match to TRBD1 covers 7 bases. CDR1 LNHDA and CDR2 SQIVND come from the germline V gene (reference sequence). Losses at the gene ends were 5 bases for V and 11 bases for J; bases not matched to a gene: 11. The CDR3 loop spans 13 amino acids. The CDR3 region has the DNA TGTGCCAGTAGTCCTGGGACAGCCTCGGCGGCTTTCTTT. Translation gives CASSPGTASAAFF.

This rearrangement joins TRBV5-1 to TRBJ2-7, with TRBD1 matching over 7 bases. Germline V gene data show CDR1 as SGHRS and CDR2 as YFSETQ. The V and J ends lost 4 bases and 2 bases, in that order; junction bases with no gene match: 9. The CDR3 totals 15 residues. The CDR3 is CASSPDRVSPYEQYF. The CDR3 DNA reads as TGCGCCAGCAGCCCCGACAGGGTAAGCCCCTACGAGCAGTACTTC.

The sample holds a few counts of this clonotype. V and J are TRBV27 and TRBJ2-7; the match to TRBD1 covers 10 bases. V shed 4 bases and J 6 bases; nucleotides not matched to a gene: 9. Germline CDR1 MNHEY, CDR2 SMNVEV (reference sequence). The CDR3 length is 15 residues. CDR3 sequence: CASSSQTGGLGEQYF. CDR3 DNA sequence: TGTGCCAGCAGTTCCCAGACAGGGGGCCTTGGCGAGCAGTACTTC.

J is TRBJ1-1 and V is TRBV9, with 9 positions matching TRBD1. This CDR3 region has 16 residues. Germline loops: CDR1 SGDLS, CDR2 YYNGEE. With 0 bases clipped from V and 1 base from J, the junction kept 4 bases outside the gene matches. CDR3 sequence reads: CASSVAPGQGNTEAFF. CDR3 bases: TGTGCCAGCAGCGTAGCACCGGGACAGGGGAACACTGAAGCTTTCTTT. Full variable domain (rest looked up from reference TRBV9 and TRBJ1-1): DSGVTQTPKHLITATGQRVTLRCSPRSGDLSVYWYQQSLDQGLQFLIQYYNGEERAKGNILERFSAQQFPDLHSELNLSSLELGDSALYFCASSVAPGQGNTEAFFGQGTRLTVV.

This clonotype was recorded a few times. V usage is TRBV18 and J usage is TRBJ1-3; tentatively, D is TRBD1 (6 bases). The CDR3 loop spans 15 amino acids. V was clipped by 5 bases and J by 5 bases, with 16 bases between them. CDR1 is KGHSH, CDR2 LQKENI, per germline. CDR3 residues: CASSDSTGVRNTIYF. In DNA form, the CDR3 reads TGTGCCAGCTCAGATTCGACAGGAGTCAGAAACACCATATATTTT.

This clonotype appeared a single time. CDR3 region: CASREQYGYTF. CDR3 in DNA: TGTGCCAGTAGGGAACAGTATGGCTACACCTTC. The chain recombines TRBV19 with TRBJ1-2; D is unresolved. V gave up 6 bases and J gave up 5 bases, with 7 bases separating them. CDR1 LNHDA and CDR2 SQIVND come from the germline V gene (reference sequence). CDR3 length: 11 residues.

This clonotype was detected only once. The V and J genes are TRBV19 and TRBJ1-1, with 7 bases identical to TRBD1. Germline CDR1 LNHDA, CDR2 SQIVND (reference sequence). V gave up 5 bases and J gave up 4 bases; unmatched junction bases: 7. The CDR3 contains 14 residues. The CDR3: CASSLTTGSTEAFF. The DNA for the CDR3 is TGTGCCAGTAGTCTGACGACAGGGTCCACTGAAGCTTTCTTT.

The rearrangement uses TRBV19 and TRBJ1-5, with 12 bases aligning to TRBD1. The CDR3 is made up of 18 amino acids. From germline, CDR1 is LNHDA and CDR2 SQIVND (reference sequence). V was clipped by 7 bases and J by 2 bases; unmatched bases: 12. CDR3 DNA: TGTGCCAGTACCGGGACAGGGGGCTTTATACCCCGCAATCAGCCCCAGCATTTT. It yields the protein CASTGTGGFIPRNQPQHF.

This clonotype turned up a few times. In DNA form, the CDR3 reads TGTGCCAGCAGTGATTTGAGCGCCGGGGAGCTGTTTTTT. Its translation is CASSDLSAGELFF. The chain joins TRBV6-4 to TRBJ2-2; D remains unclear. The CDR3 loop spans 13 amino acids. The germline V gene encodes CDR1 MRHNA and CDR2 SNTAGT. V gave up 3 bases and J gave up 6 bases, with 8 bases separating them.

In nucleotides, the CDR3 is TGTGCCAGCAGCCTAGGCGGGATCTTGGGGCAAGAGACCCAGTACTTC. It specifies CASSLGGILGQETQYF. J is TRBJ2-5 and V is TRBV9, with a possible D match to TRBD2 (6 bases). Germline V CDR1 and CDR2: SGDLS, YYNGEE. There are 16 residues in the CDR3. The ends were cut back, 4 bases at V and 2 bases at J, with 18 bases in the middle.

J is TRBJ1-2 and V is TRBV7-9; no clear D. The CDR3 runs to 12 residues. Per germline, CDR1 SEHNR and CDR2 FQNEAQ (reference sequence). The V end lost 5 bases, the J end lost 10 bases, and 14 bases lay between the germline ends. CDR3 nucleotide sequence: TGTGCCAGCAGCCAATTAGGCATTCACTACACCTTC. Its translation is CASSQLGIHYTF.

The CDR3 reads CASRMGTGTNQPQHF. CDR3 in DNA: TGTGCCAGTAGGATGGGGACCGGGACGAATCAGCCCCAGCATTTT. The chain uses TRBV19 and TRBJ1-5; D perhaps matches TRBD1 (5 bases). The CDR3 totals 15 residues. Trimming cost V 6 bases and J 4 bases, with 16 bases left between them. Germline V lookup: CDR1 LNHDA, CDR2 SQIVND (reference sequence). Complete variable domain (other parts from reference TRBV19 and TRBJ1-5): DGGITQSPKYLFRKEGQNVTLSCEQNLNHDAMYWYRQDPGQGLRLIYYSQIVNDFQKGDIAEGYSVSREKKESFPLTVTSAQKNPTAFYLCASRMGTGTNQPQHFGDGTRLSIL.

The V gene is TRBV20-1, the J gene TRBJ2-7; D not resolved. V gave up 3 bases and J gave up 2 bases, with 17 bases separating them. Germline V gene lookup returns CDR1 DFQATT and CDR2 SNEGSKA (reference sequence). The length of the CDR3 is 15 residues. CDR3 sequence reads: CSARQRVGNPYEQYF. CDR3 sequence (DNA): TGCAGTGCTAGGCAAAGGGTAGGCAACCCCTACGAGCAGTACTTC.

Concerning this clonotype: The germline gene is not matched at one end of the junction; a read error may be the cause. DNA for the CDR3: TGCGCCAGCAGCCAACGCTCTTCTAGCACAGATATGCAGTATTTT. Protein sequence: CASSQRSSSTDMQYF. V is TRBV4-3 and J is TRBJ2-3; D perhaps matches TRBD2 (5 bases). Germline loops: CDR1 LGHNA, CDR2 YSLEER. This CDR3 spans 15 amino acids.

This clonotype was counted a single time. The DNA for the CDR3 is TGTGCCATCAGTCGGTCGGGGTATGGCTACACCTTC. Its protein is CAISRSGYGYTF. The chain recombines TRBV10-3 with TRBJ1-2; no clear D. Germline CDR1 reads ENHRY; CDR2 reads SYGVKD. The V and J ends lost 5 bases and 5 bases respectively, with 9 bases between them. This CDR3 contains 12 residues.

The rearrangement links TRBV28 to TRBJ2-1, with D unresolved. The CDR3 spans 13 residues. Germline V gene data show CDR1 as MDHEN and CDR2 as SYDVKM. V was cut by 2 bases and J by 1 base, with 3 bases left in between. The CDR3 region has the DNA TGTGCCAGCAGTTTAACTTCCTACAATGAGCAGTTCTTC. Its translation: CASSLTSYNEQFF.

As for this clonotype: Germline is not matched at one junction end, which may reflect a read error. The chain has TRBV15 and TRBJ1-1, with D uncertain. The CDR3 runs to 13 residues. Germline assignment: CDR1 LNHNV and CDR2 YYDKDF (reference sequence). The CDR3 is CAASPRRDTEAFF. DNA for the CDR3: TGTGCCGCCAGTCCGAGACGGGATACTGAAGCTTTCTTT.

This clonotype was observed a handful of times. The CDR3 nucleotides read TGCAGTGCTAGAGCCGGGTCGACGAACACTGAAGCTTTCTTT. It is translated as CSARAGSTNTEAFF. The rearrangement joins TRBV20-1 to TRBJ1-1; no definite D call. Trimming took 1 base from V and 1 from J, leaving 10 bases between them. This CDR3 has 14 amino acids. The germline gives CDR1 DFQATT, CDR2 SNEGSKA (reference sequence).

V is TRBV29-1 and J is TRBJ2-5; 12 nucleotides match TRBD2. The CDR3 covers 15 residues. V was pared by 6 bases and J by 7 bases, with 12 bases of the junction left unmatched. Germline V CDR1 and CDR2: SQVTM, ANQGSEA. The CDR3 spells CSVAGTSGRVGTQYF. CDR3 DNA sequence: TGCAGCGTGGCCGGGACTAGCGGGCGGGTGGGGACCCAGTACTTC.

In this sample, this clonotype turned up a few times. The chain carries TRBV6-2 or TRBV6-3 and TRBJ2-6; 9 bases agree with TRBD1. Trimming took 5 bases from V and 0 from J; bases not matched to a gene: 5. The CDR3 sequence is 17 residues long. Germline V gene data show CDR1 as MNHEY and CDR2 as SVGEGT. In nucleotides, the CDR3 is TGTGCCAGCAGTCCCGGGACAGGGCACTCTGGGGCCAACGTCCTGACTTTC. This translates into CASSPGTGHSGANVLTF.

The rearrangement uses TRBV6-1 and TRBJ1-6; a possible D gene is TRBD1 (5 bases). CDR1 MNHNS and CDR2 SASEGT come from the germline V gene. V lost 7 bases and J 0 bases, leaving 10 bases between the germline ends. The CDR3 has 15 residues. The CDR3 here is CASTGGSSYNSPLHF. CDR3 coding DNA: TGTGCCAGCACGGGGGGGAGCTCCTATAATTCACCCCTCCACTTT.

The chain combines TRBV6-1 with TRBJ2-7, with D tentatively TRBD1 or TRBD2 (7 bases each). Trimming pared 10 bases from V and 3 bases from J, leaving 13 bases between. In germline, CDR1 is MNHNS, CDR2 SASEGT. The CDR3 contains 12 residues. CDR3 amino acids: CAISGTDYEQYF. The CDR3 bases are TGTGCCATCAGCGGGACAGACTACGAGCAGTACTTC.

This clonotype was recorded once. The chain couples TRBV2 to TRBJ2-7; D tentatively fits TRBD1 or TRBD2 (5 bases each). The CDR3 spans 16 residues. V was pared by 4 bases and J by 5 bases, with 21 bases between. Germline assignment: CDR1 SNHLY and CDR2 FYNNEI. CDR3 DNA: TGTGCCAGCAGTGGACGGACAACCGGGATGAGGGACGAGCAGTACTTC. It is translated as CASSGRTTGMRDEQYF.

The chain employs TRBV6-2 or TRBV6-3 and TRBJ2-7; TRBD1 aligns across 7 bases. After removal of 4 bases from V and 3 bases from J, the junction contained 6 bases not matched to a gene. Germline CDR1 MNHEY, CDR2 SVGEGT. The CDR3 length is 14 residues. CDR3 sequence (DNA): TGTGCCAGCAGTTGGGCCGGGACAGACTACGAGCAGTACTTC. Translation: CASSWAGTDYEQYF.

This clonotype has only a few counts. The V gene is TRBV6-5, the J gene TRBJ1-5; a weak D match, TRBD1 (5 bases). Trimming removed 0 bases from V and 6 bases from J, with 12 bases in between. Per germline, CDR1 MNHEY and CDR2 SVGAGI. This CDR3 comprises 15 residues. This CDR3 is CASSYSGGVGQPQHF. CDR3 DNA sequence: TGTGCCAGCAGTTACTCAGGAGGGGTTGGTCAGCCCCAGCATTTT.